Here is one T cell receptor beta chain with its context. Its target is unknown. Other DNA sequences within the sample encode an identical CDR3. These data are taken from a study of beta chain features in type 1 diabetes. General study points: Type 1 diabetes patients showed fewer insertions and more deletions at VDJ junctions.

Investigators reverse transcribed all isolated RNA, so they sequenced expressed TCRB transcripts. Some clones are missing from TCRdb's copy, which holds only in-frame ones; the method was immunoSEQ multiplex PCR. The sample includes more than 300,000 clones, around 7.6% of them seen just once. Trimming pared 0 bases from V and 2 bases from J, leaving 7 bases between. Per germline, CDR1 SEHNR and CDR2 FQNEAQ (reference sequence). The CDR3 contains 14 residues. Markers CD45RO/CCR7/CD25/CD127/CD95/CD27 served to sort CD4+ naive, central memory, regulatory and stem cell-like memory cells. Purity exceeded 95% in all sorted populations.

Sample: central memory CD4+ T cells from blood. The chain couples TRBV7-9 to TRBJ1-2; unclear D gene. This clonotype was obtained from a young woman in good health. In nucleotides, the CDR3 is TGTGCCAGCAGCTTAGCTTCTGGGAACTATGGCTACACCTTC. This translates into CASSLASGNYGYTF.